The present T cell receptor (beta chain) was sequenced within a study of blood T cell repertoires in COVID-19. Germline CDR1 reads SGHRS; CDR2 reads YFSETQ. V lost 5 bases to trimming and J lost 0 bases; unmatched junction nucleotides: 19. CDR3 length: 21 residues. Original analysis: Amplification of reference gene primers was used by the study to estimate nucleated cell counts. TCRdb's table, derived via immunoSEQ multiplex PCR, lists solely in-frame clones and lacks some. V and J calls and clone size come straight from that table; D and trimming were deduced from the DNA. Among fewer than 180,000 clones listed, approximately 80% were seen once.

Sequencing was done on a sample of peripheral blood. This sequence originates from a man aged 65-85 years with acute or convalescent COVID-19. This chain links TRBV5-1 with TRBJ1-5, with 11 positions matching TRBD1. CDR3 protein: CASRRQGQGAEMGNSNQPQHF. CDR3 DNA sequence: TGCGCCAGCAGGCGTCAAGGACAGGGGGCTGAAATGGGAAATAGCAATCAGCCCCAGCATTTT.